These T cell receptor beta chains were read from a single sample in a study of OX40 agonist ivuxolimab in advanced cancers. Method: immunoSEQ multiplex PCR; TCRdb's copy keeps in-frame clones and lacks some. The data show around 70,000 clones, about nine tenths seen once. The sequences come from CD4+ or CD8+ T cells sorted from blood, collected in a trial of the OX40 agonist ivuxolimab. The receptors were gathered from an adult with an advanced solid tumor such as melanoma, head and neck, liver or kidney cancer. CDR3s include the opening cysteine and the closing phenylalanine or tryptophan. The D gene is left open where the match is weak. Clone sizes are given selectively: once, few, many, or a class where the clone is expanded.

j_call v_call d_call clone_size cdr3_aa cdr3_nt
TRBJ1-2 TRBV6-1 NA NA CASSDFPGHGYTF TGTGCCAGCAGTGATTTTCCCGGACATGGCTACACCTTC
TRBJ2-3 TRBV11-2 TRBD2 NA CASSPRTRGDTQYF TGTGCCAGCAGCCCCAGGACTAGAGGAGATACGCAGTATTTT
TRBJ2-5 TRBV28 NA NA CASSLKETQYF TGTGCCAGCAGTCTCAAAGAGACCCAGTACTTC
TRBJ2-1 TRBV28 NA NA CASSLPTLNEQFF TGTGCCAGCAGTTTGCCTACTTTGAATGAGCAGTTCTTC
TRBJ1-2 TRBV18 NA NA CASSPLERDGYTF TGTGCCAGCTCACCCCTCGAAAGGGACGGCTACACCTTC
TRBJ1-6 TRBV5-6 TRBD1 once CASSLAGGSSPLHF TGTGCCAGCAGCTTGGCAGGGGGGAGTTCACCCCTCCACTTT
TRBJ1-4 TRBV19 NA NA CASSALGGKAEKLFF TGTGCCAGTAGTGCCCTGGGGGGGAAAGCTGAAAAACTGTTTTTT
TRBJ1-6 TRBV30 TRBD1 few CAWSRFRDRDSPLHF TGTGCCTGGAGTCGTTTCCGGGACAGAGATTCACCCCTCCACTTT
TRBJ1-5 TRBV28 NA once CASSVQGTLRNQPQHF TGTGCCAGCAGTGTACAGGGAACCCTTCGAAATCAGCCCCAGCATTTT
TRBJ2-5 TRBV7-2 NA NA CASSPKETQYF TGTGCCAGCAGCCCCAAAGAGACCCAGTACTTC
TRBJ2-1 TRBV2 TRBD2 NA CASKYTGGFNGEQFF TGTGCCAGCAAATATACGGGAGGGTTCAACGGTGAGCAGTTCTTC
TRBJ1-4 TRBV5-1 NA NA CASSSSGVEEKLFF TGCGCCAGCAGCTCTTCAGGGGTTGAAGAAAAACTGTTTTTT